The clone carrying this TCR beta chain has ten or more counts. The data stem from a study of CD8+CD57+ T cells in acquired aplastic anemia. Background on the study: Each DNA sample taken from sorted CD4+ and CD8+ cells came to about 3.2 ug on average.

The CDR3 covers 18 residues. The germline gives CDR1 SGHAT, CDR2 FQNNGV. V lost 1 base, J lost 4 bases, and 9 bases stayed unmatched. Patients selected for sequencing had displayed CD8+CD57+ cell expansion by flow cytometry. Every patient was diagnosed with severe acquired aplastic anemia. The template used for profiling TCR beta VDJ and CDR3 was genomic DNA. One entry per CDR3 protein, called by TCRdb with MiXCR from the reads. The sample holds just over 150,000 distinct CDR3 sequences, around 48% seen once. The sequencing input was sorted CD4+, CD8+, or CD8+CD57+ T cells (not recorded which) from PBMCs. The rearrangement joins TRBV11-2 to TRBJ2-2; 10 positions match TRBD2. The origin of this receptor is a human donor with aplastic anemia. CDR3 bases: TGTGCCAGCAGCTTAGGTACAGCGGGAGGGCCGAGCACCGGGGAGCTGTTTTTT. As protein: CASSLGTAGGPSTGELFF.